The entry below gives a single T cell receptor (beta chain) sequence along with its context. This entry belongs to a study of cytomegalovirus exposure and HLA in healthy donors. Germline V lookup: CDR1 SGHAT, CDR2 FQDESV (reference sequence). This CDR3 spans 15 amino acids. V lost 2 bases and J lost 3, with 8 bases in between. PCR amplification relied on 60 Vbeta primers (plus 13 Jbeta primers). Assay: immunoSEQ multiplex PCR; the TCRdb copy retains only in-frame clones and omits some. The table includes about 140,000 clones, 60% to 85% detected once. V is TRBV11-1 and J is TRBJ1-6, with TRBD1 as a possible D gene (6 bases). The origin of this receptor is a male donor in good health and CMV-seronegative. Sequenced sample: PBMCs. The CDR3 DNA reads TGTGCCAGCAGCTTACTGGACAGCTATAATTCACCCCTCCACTTT. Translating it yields CASSLLDSYNSPLHF. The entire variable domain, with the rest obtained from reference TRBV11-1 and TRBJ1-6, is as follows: EAEVAQSPRYKITEKSQAVAFWCDPISGHATLYWYRQILGQGPELLVQFQDESVVDDSQLPKDRFSAERLKGVDSTLKIQPAELGDSAMYLCASSLLDSYNSPLHFGNGTRLTVT.